This TCR beta chain originates from a study of T cells in Graves' hyperthyroidism and ophthalmopathy. The table lists this clonotype with a few counts. CDR1 is LGHNA, CDR2 YSLEER, per germline. Trimming took off 1 base at V and 6 bases at J, with 18 bases between the two ends. This CDR3 is 16 amino acids long. Using RNA transcripts as the source, TCR beta CDR3 regions were amplified. Carried out on the TCR CDR3, a first-round RT-PCR used the HTBI primer set. TCRdb re-called the multiplex PCR reads with MiXCR, one entry per CDR3 protein. The table shows about 210,000 distinct CDR3 sequences, with 17% occurring only once.

V and J are TRBV4-3 and TRBJ1-2, with D tentatively TRBD1 (5 bases). This TCR came from a man aged 50-59 years with Graves' hyperthyroidism. The material sequenced was blood. The CDR3 coding sequence is TGCGCCAGCAGCCAAGGGGGCAGCCCCACTATGGATGGCTACACCTTC. Protein sequence: CASSQGGSPTMDGYTF.